This T cell receptor beta chain came from a study of T cells in Graves' hyperthyroidism and ophthalmopathy. The wider study: Peripheral blood was collected at initial diagnosis, before any treatment.

Patients with ophthalmopathy all had a Clinical Activity Score of at least 3, a NOSPECS grade of at least 4 and duration under 3 months. On the basis of clinical symptoms, serum thyroxine and TRAb, thyroid ultrasound and orbital computed tomography, diagnoses were made. TCR beta CDR3 region amplification was performed from RNA transcripts. The study used the HTBI primer set for a first-round RT-PCR of the TCR CDR3. TCRdb reanalysed the multiplex PCR reads using MiXCR and keeps one entry per CDR3 protein. The repertoire holds approximately 300,000 distinct CDR3 sequences, with 15% to 20% as singletons. General study findings and limits: Among clonotypes expanded in thyroid above 0.001, most were also found in blood.

In regard to this clonotype: Its antigen is not identified.

The sequence derives from a man aged 50 or older with Graves' ophthalmopathy. The specimen sequenced was blood.

Here the CDR3 DNA reads TGTGCCAGCAGATTTAGCGGGACCAATGAGCAGTTCTTC. This encodes CASRFSGTNEQFF. This chain links TRBV7-2 with TRBJ2-1; TRBD2 aligns across 8 bases. This CDR3 contains 13 residues. In germline, CDR1 is SGHTA, CDR2 FQGNSA. The junction had 4 bases not matched to a gene; V was cut back by 6 bases and J by 6 bases.